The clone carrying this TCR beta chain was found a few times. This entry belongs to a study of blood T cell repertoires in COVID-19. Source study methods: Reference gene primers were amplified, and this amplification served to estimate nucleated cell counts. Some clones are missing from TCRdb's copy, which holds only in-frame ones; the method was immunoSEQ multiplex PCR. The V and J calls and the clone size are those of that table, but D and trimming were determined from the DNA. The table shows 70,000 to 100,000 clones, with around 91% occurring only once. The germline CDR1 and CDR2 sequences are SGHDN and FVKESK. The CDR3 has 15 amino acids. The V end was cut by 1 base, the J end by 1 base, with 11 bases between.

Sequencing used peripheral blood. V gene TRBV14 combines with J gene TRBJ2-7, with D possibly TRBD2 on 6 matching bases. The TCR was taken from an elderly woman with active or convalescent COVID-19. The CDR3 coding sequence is TGTGCCAGCAGCCAAGTCGGGACTCTATCCTACGAGCAGTACTTC. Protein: CASSQVGTLSYEQYF.